Below, one T cell receptor beta chain is given with its context. The antigen is undetermined. The sample belongs to a study of T cell responses to AZD1222 COVID-19 vaccine. Findings and caveats of the study: Spike-specific TCR breadth and depth both grew after two AZD1222 doses. It was only after the peak T cell response that any repertoires were sampled.

The CDR3 totals 14 residues. Trimming stripped 0 bases from V and 4 bases from J, with 11 bases between. Germline CDR1 reads SGHNT; CDR2 reads YYREEE (reference sequence). Generated by immunoSEQ multiplex PCR, the TCRdb table keeps only in-frame clones and is missing some. Among 120,000 to 150,000 clones listed, roughly 89% were seen once. This TCR derives from an adult in good health. The sample in question was peripheral blood, obtained on day 0 of AZD1222 vaccination. The chain links TRBV5-4 to TRBJ2-7, with D hard to call. CDR3 DNA: TGTGCCAGCAGCTTGGCGGGCAGCAATTACGAGCAGTACTTC. It is translated as CASSLAGSNYEQYF.